The source of this T cell receptor beta chain is a study of cytotoxic CD8 clonotypes in ibrutinib-treated CLL. Study details: Across samples, productive templates numbered 200,000 to 300,000 and productive rearrangements reached around 98,000 on average. Whole-study findings and limits: Under treatment, the uncommon public clonotypes either contracted or remained stable.

Trimming took off 0 bases at V and 7 bases at J, with 13 bases between the two ends. The germline gives CDR1 MDHEN, CDR2 SYDVKM. The CDR3 has 15 amino acids. As concerns this clone: The target antigen is unknown.

The data were produced by immunoSEQ multiplex PCR, yet TCRdb's version contains in-frame clones alone and is incomplete. The data show some 24,000 clones, approximately 72% seen once. Material: PBMCs, obtained before ibrutinib treatment. The chain employs TRBV28 and TRBJ1-5; D is perhaps TRBD1 (5 bases). The TCR comes from a human donor with chronic lymphocytic leukemia. CDR3 coding DNA: TGTGCCAGCAGTTTATGGGCAGGGTCGGGACAGCCCCAGCATTTT. Amino acid sequence: CASSLWAGSGQPQHF.